These 16 T cell receptor beta chains share one sample of origin, sequenced in a study of identical twins. TCRdb independently ran MiXCR on the 5' RACE reads; one entry per CDR3 protein. This sample has 250,000 or so distinct CDR3 sequences; approximately 11% occur once, and the top ten carry 3.5% to 5%. In addition, the sample was reused for a study of yellow fever vaccine responses in identical twins.

Sequenced: memory (CD45RO+) T cells sorted from blood. These receptors were collected from a woman under 30 in good health.

The chain combines TRBV12-3 or TRBV12-4 with TRBJ2-1, with D maybe TRBD2 (7 bases). Trimming removed 7 bases from V and 5 bases from J, with 21 bases in between. The CDR3 loop spans 16 amino acids. DNA for the CDR3: TGTGCCAGCATCCTAGAGGGGGGGAGATCCGACAATGAGCAGTTCTTC. Amino acid sequence: CASILEGGRSDNEQFF.

J is TRBJ2-2 and V is TRBV27; D ambiguous. Deletions cut 6 bases from V and 7 bases from J, with 15 bases between. The CDR3 runs to 14 residues. Germline assignment: CDR1 MNHEY and CDR2 SMNVEV (reference sequence). The CDR3 loop is CASSPEPVFGELFF. The CDR3 DNA reads as TGTGCCAGCAGCCCAGAGCCGGTCTTCGGGGAGCTGTTTTTT.

The chain joins TRBV20-1 to TRBJ2-3; no reliable D call. CDR3 length equals 13 residues. CDR1 DFQATT and CDR2 SNEGSKA come from the germline V gene (reference sequence). V was shortened by 6 bases and J by 2 bases, with 12 bases between the two germline ends. The CDR3 region is CSAAGVNTDTQYF. The CDR3 DNA follows: TGCAGTGCCGCCGGAGTCAACACAGATACGCAGTATTTT.

The table lists this clonotype with many counts. The V call is TRBV5-1, the J call TRBJ2-3; maybe TRBD2 (5 bases). Between the trimmed V and J ends, which lost 3 bases and 0 bases, there was a span of 14 bases. Germline lookup yields CDR1 SGHRS and CDR2 YFSETQ. This CDR3 has 16 residues. The chain's CDR3 is CASSYTGGTSTDTQYF. The CDR3 DNA follows: TGCGCCAGCAGCTACACCGGAGGTACTAGCACAGATACGCAGTATTTT.

This clonotype was counted a few times. V usage is TRBV20-1 and J usage is TRBJ2-3; D remains unclear. V was clipped by 6 bases and J by 4 bases, with 17 bases between them. The CDR3 totals 14 residues. Germline-derived CDR1 and CDR2 are DFQATT and SNEGSKA (reference sequence). The CDR3 DNA is TGCAGTGCCCTCGACTTGTCGGGCGCAGATACGCAGTATTTT. Protein: CSALDLSGADTQYF.

This clonotype has only a few counts. The chain carries TRBV3-1 and TRBJ1-1, with a weak D call TRBD1 (6 bases). Per the germline V gene, CDR1 is LGHDT and CDR2 is YNNKEL (reference sequence). Trimming removed 3 bases from V and 10 bases from J, with 15 bases in between. The CDR3 totals 13 residues. The DNA of the CDR3 is TGTGCCAGCAGCCATGGGCAGGGGAGTGGAGCTTTCTTT. It translates to CASSHGQGSGAFF.

V is TRBV5-1 and J is TRBJ2-7; D uncertain. Trimming left V 0 bases short and J 2 bases short, with 12 bases between. The length of the CDR3 is 15 residues. Germline assignment: CDR1 SGHRS and CDR2 YFSETQ. CDR3 sequence: CASSLAVTDTYEQYF. DNA of the CDR3: TGCGCCAGCAGCTTGGCGGTGACTGATACCTACGAGCAGTACTTC.

The sample holds many counts of this clonotype. The chain is built from TRBV29-1 and TRBJ1-5; D call uncertain. The CDR3 is 12 amino acids. V was cut by 5 bases and J by 2 bases, with 7 bases left in between. CDR1 is SQVTM, CDR2 ANQGSEA, per germline. DNA of the CDR3: TGCAGCGTTCTATCCGGCAATCAGCCCCAGCATTTT. This encodes CSVLSGNQPQHF.

This clonotype has a handful of counts. The genes are TRBV24-1 and TRBJ2-2; 7 nucleotides line up with TRBD1. V lost 5 bases and J lost 6; bases outside the gene matches: 17. This CDR3 is 18 amino acids long. Germline CDR1 and CDR2: KGHDR and SFDVKD. CDR3: CATSGKRQGDPWAGELFF. CDR3 bases: TGTGCCACCAGTGGGAAGAGGCAGGGGGACCCGTGGGCCGGGGAGCTGTTTTTT.

The chain uses TRBV27 and TRBJ2-7, with 9 bases fitting TRBD1. Germline V CDR1 and CDR2: MNHEY, SMNVEV (reference sequence). The CDR3 runs to 16 residues. The V and J ends lost 4 bases and 0 bases, in that order; junction bases with no gene match: 7. The CDR3 bases are TGTGCCAGCAGTTCCCAACAGGGGGCGGCCTCCTACGAGCAGTACTTC. The encoded protein is CASSSQQGAASYEQYF.

The CDR3 coding sequence is TGTGCCAGCAGCGTCGGGACAGGGGTGGGCGGTACGCAGTATTTT. This encodes CASSVGTGVGGTQYF. The chain employs TRBV7-9 and TRBJ2-3, with TRBD1 matching over 10 bases. The V and J ends lost 5 bases and 8 bases, in that order; junction bases with no gene match: 10. The CDR3 sequence is 15 residues long. The germline V gene encodes CDR1 SEHNR and CDR2 FQNEAQ (reference sequence).

The chain joins TRBV6-1 to TRBJ2-7; unclear D gene. Germline CDR1 is MNHNS and CDR2 is SASEGT. The V end was cut by 3 bases, the J end by 3 bases, with 15 bases between. The CDR3 spans 15 residues. The CDR3 DNA sequence: TGTGCCAGCAGTGATAGTGGGCTTATGAACTACGAGCAGTACTTC. Amino acid sequence: CASSDSGLMNYEQYF.

The sample holds many counts of this clonotype. The CDR3 loop is CASIPEGLVPHQPQHF. CDR3 DNA sequence: TGTGCCAGCATCCCCGAGGGGCTGGTTCCCCATCAGCCCCAGCATTTT. The chain joins TRBV2 to TRBJ1-5; a possible D gene is TRBD1 (5 bases). V shed 7 bases and J shed 5 bases, with 21 bases lying between them. The germline CDR1 and CDR2 sequences are SNHLY and FYNNEI. The CDR3 contains 16 residues.

This chain uses TRBV5-1 with TRBJ2-3, with a possible D match to TRBD2 (5 bases). This CDR3 spans 14 amino acids. Trimming stripped 5 bases from V and 2 bases from J, with 12 bases between. The germline gives CDR1 SGHRS, CDR2 YFSETQ. The CDR3 region is CASRPYGDTDTQYF. CDR3 bases: TGCGCCAGCAGGCCATACGGGGACACAGATACGCAGTATTTT.

Details on this clonotype: As the CDR3 is not closed by the conserved phenylalanine or tryptophan, this likely results from a read error. The rearrangement links TRBV6-1 to TRBJ2-7; TRBD1 is a possible D gene (8 bases). V lost 6 bases and J lost 1, with 25 bases in between. CDR3 length: 18 amino acids. The germline V gene has CDR1 MNHNS and CDR2 SASEGT. CDR3 residues: CASSRRLGGGDRSYEQYL. The DNA for the CDR3 is TGTGCCAGCAGCCGCCGCTTAGGGGGAGGGGACAGGTCCTACGAGCAGTACCTC.

This clonotype was observed many times. This sequence joins TRBV20-1 and TRBJ1-6; D gene unclear. This CDR3 contains 12 residues. Germline CDR1 is DFQATT and CDR2 is SNEGSKA (reference sequence). V was cut by 6 bases and J by 6 bases, with 9 bases left in between. The CDR3 DNA reads as TGCAGTGCCAGGACCAGTAATTCACCCCTCCACTTT. As protein: CSARTSNSPLHF.